This T cell receptor beta chain was captured by sequencing in a study of graft-versus-host responses after intestinal transplantation. Study context: Once they had received anti-thymocyte globulin induction, all recipients took tacrolimus and steroids for approximately 3 years.

The assay was immunoSEQ multiplex PCR, and TCRdb's table has in-frame clones only and misses some. There are under 20,000 clones in the sample; approximately 86% occur only once, and about 9% lies in the top ten. The clonotype originates from a human patient who received an intestinal transplant, so some T cells may come from the graft donor. The specimen was PBMCs, collected 220 to 240 days after intestinal transplant.

This CDR3 reads CASRLDRGQSGIGYTF. As DNA, the CDR3 is TGTGCCAGTAGGCTAGACAGGGGTCAATCTGGTATCGGCTACACCTTC. V and J are TRBV19 and TRBJ1-2; 8 positions match TRBD1. CDR1 and CDR2 from the germline V gene are LNHDA and SQIVND (reference sequence). With V trimmed by 6 bases and J by 8 bases, 17 bases remained unmatched. The CDR3 runs 16 residues.